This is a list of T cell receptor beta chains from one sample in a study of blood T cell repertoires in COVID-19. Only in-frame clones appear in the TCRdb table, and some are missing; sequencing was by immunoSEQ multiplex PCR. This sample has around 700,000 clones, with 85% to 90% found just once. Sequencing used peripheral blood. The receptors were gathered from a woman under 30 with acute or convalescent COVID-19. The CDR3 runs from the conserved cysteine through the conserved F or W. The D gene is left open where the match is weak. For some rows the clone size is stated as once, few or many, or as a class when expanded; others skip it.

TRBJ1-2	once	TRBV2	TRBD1	CASGVGQAYYGYTF	TGTGCCAGCGGGGTCGGACAGGCATACTATGGCTACACCTTC
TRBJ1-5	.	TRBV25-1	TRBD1	CASAGTGYNQPQHF	TGTGCCAGCGCTGGGACAGGCTACAATCAGCCCCAGCATTTT
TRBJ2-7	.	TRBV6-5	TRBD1	CASSYSTGGSYEQYF	TGTGCCAGCAGTTACTCGACAGGGGGCTCCTACGAGCAGTACTTC
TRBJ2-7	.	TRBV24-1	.	CATRQQGPRDYEQYF	TGTGCCACCAGACAACAGGGACCACGAGACTACGAGCAGTACTTC
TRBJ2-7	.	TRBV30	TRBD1	CAWSPDRGALYEQYF	TGTGCCTGGAGTCCGGACAGGGGGGCCCTCTACGAGCAGTACTTC
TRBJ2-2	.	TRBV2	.	CASSELRTGELFF	TGTGCCAGCAGTGAACTTAGAACCGGGGAGCTGTTTTTT
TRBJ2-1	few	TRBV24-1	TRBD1	CATSTGTGLSNEQFF	TGTGCCACCAGTACCGGGACAGGGTTGAGCAATGAGCAGTTCTTC
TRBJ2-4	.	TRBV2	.	CASSTGLIAKNIQYF	TGTGCCAGCAGTACGGGACTTATAGCCAAAAACATTCAGTACTTC
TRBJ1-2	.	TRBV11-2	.	CASSSDSPYGYTF	TGTGCCAGCAGCTCCGACAGTCCCTATGGCTACACCTTC
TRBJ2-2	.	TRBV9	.	CASSPYGVGELFF	TGTGCCAGCAGCCCGTACGGGGTCGGGGAGCTGTTTTTT
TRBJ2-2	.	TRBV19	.	CASSTGVAGELFF	TGTGCCAGTAGTACAGGGGTTGCCGGGGAGCTGTTTTTT
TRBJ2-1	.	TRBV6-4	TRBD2	CASSDGSGEWNEQFF	TGTGCCAGCAGTGACGGGAGCGGGGAGTGGAATGAGCAGTTCTTC
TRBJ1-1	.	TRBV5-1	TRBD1	CASSSGQGNRYEAFF	TGCGCCAGCAGCTCCGGACAGGGTAATCGTTATGAAGCTTTCTTT
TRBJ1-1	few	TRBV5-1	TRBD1	CASSEGQLNTEAFF	TGCGCCAGCAGCGAGGGACAGCTGAACACTGAAGCTTTCTTT
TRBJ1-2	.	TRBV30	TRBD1	CAWTISQGVRGYTF	TGTGCCTGGACGATCTCCCAGGGGGTAAGAGGCTACACCTTC
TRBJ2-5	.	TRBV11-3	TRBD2	CASSFRGGETQYF	TGTGCCAGCAGCTTTCGGGGGGGAGAGACCCAGTACTTC
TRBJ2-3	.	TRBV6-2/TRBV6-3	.	CASSYRNTDTQYF	TGTGCCAGCAGTTACCGTAACACAGATACGCAGTATTTT
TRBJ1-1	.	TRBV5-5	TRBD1	CASSLAYRGLTEAFF	TGTGCCAGCAGCTTGGCCTACAGGGGGCTGACTGAAGCTTTCTTT
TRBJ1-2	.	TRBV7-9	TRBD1	CASSFPTGEMGGYTF	TGTGCCAGCAGCTTTCCGACAGGGGAGATGGGTGGCTACACCTTC
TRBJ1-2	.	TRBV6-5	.	CASSYTSGGGGYTF	TGTGCCAGCAGTTACACGTCCGGGGGTGGAGGCTACACCTTC